A selection of T cell receptor beta chains follows, all from one sample in a study of shared clonotypes between healthy human individuals. Profiling relied on immunoSEQ multiplex PCR, and the TCRdb table lists in-frame clones only, not all of them. Found here are millions of clones, just over 90% of them singletons; the top ten hold over 0.12%. The sample consisted of naive CD4+ T cells sorted from blood. These receptors came from a man aged 18-30 years in good health. CDR3s include the opening cysteine and the closing phenylalanine or tryptophan. Fields, in order: V gene, CDR3 length, D gene, J gene, clone size, CDR3 DNA, CDR3 protein. The D gene is left open where the match is weak. Rows give clone size only sometimes, using once, few, many, or a class for an expanded clone.

TRBV11-2	14	TRBD2	TRBJ2-1	.	TGTGCCAGCACCCAGGGAGGGGCGCGGAATGAGCAGTTCTTC	CASTQGGARNEQFF
TRBV10-3	17	.	TRBJ2-1	.	TGTGCCATCAGTGAAGGACTCCCAGTGGGCTCCTACAATGAGCAGTTCTTC	CAISEGLPVGSYNEQFF
TRBV28	16	.	TRBJ1-5	.	TGTGCCAGCAGTTCCATGAGACGGCTAGGCAATCAGCCCCAGCATTTT	CASSSMRRLGNQPQHF
TRBV7-7	13	.	TRBJ1-1	.	TGTGCTAGCAGCTTAGGAGCGAACACTGAAGCTTTCTTT	CASSLGANTEAFF
TRBV4-3	15	.	TRBJ2-4	.	TGCGCCAGCAGCCAAGAGTACAGGGTGGGGAACATTCAGTACTTC	CASSQEYRVGNIQYF
TRBV21-1	20	.	TRBJ2-7	.	TGTGCCAGCAGCAAGGTGAGGCTGGGTCCAGGGCGGACTCCTCCGGACGAGCAGTACTTC	CASSKVRLGPGRTPPDEQYF
TRBV27	12	.	TRBJ2-5	.	TGTGCCAGCACGGATTCGGAGGAGACCCAGTACTTC	CASTDSEETQYF
TRBV6-5	13	.	TRBJ2-2	.	TGTGCCAGCAGTTACCTACCCGAAGGGGAGCTGTTTTTT	CASSYLPEGELFF
TRBV6-6	15	TRBD2	TRBJ2-5	once	TGTGCCAGCAGTTCCGGACTAGCGGGGCAAGAGACCCAGTACTTC	CASSSGLAGQETQYF
TRBV6-5	16	.	TRBJ1-2	.	TGTGCCAGCAGTTACGGGGGGGGCCACCTCAGCTATGGCTACACCTTC	CASSYGGGHLSYGYTF
TRBV5-4	14	TRBD1	TRBJ2-7	.	TGTGCCAGCAGCCCGGAAGGGGGCTTGGGCAAGCAGTACTTC	CASSPEGGLGKQYF
TRBV7-9	15	.	TRBJ1-4	.	TGTGCCAGCAGCTTCCTTCAGGGGATAGATGAAAAACTGTTTTTT	CASSFLQGIDEKLFF
TRBV19	12	TRBD2	TRBJ2-4	.	TGTGCCAGTAGTGGCGGACTAGCGGGGCCCCGCTTC	CASSGGLAGPRF
TRBV5-1	15	.	TRBJ2-3	.	TGCGCCAGCAGCTTGGATTATCTGGCCACAGATACGCAGTATTTT	CASSLDYLATDTQYF
TRBV10-1	13	.	TRBJ2-7	.	TGCGCCAGCAGTCAGGGCGTCTCCTACGAGCAGTACTTC	CASSQGVSYEQYF
TRBV27	14	.	TRBJ1-1	.	TGTGCCAGCAGTTTTAACCAGTTGAACACTGAAGCTTTCTTT	CASSFNQLNTEAFF
TRBV19	14	TRBD1	TRBJ2-6	few	TGTGCCAGTAGGGACAGGGCTGGGGCCAACGTCCTGACTTTC	CASRDRAGANVLTF
TRBV7-9	19	.	TRBJ1-3	.	TGTGCCAGCAGATCGGACAGCCTAAGGACACCGATCTCTGGAAACACCATATATTTT	CASRSDSLRTPISGNTIYF
TRBV18	13	.	TRBJ2-1	.	TGTGCCAGCTCCTTAAGGGAGAACAATGAGCAGTTCTTC	CASSLRENNEQFF
TRBV5-1	14	.	TRBJ2-5	.	TGCGCCAGCAGCTTGGGTAGCGTTAAGGAGACCCAGTACTTC	CASSLGSVKETQYF
TRBV25-1	13	.	TRBJ1-5	.	TGTGCCAGCAGTGGGCAGTCCAGTCAGCCCCAGCATTTT	CASSGQSSQPQHF
TRBV5-4	15	.	TRBJ1-3	.	TGTGCCAGCAGCGGGGGGACCGACTCTGGAAACACCATATATTTT	CASSGGTDSGNTIYF
TRBV18	15	TRBD2	TRBJ2-1	.	TGTGCCAGCTCCCTGCTCGGGGGGGATTACAATGAGCAGTTCTTC	CASSLLGGDYNEQFF
TRBV10-3	13	.	TRBJ1-3	few	TGTGCCATCAGTGACCCGGGAGGAAACACCATATATTTT	CAISDPGGNTIYF
TRBV10-3	14	.	TRBJ2-1	.	TGTGCCACCGGCTGGGGCCCAGGTAACAATGAGCAGTTCTTC	CATGWGPGNNEQFF
TRBV6-1	14	TRBD2	TRBJ2-5	.	TGTGCCAGCAATCTAGCGGGACGCCAAGAGACCCAGTACTTC	CASNLAGRQETQYF
TRBV28	14	.	TRBJ2-7	.	TGTGCCAGCTCTCCCTATACGAGCTCCTACGAGCAGTACTTC	CASSPYTSSYEQYF
TRBV7-9	18	TRBD2	TRBJ2-3	.	TGTGCCAGCAGCCCGGGACTAGCGGGGGTGGACTTCACAGATACGCAGTATTTT	CASSPGLAGVDFTDTQYF
TRBV18	15	TRBD2	TRBJ2-5	.	TGTGCCAGCTCACCCTTAGCGGGGAGCCAAGAGACCCAGTACTTC	CASSPLAGSQETQYF
TRBV5-1	16	.	TRBJ2-3	.	TGCGCCAGCAGCTTGTTGGCAGGAACTAGCACAGATACGCAGTATTTT	CASSLLAGTSTDTQYF
TRBV6-5	14	TRBD2	TRBJ2-5	once	TGTGCCAGCAGTTACTCAACCGGGGGGGAGACCCAGTACTTC	CASSYSTGGETQYF
TRBV29-1	12	.	TRBJ2-5	.	TGCAGCGTCCTAGGGCTGAAAGAGACCCAGTACTTC	CSVLGLKETQYF
TRBV5-4	14	TRBD1	TRBJ2-5	once	TGTGCCAGCAGCGCAACAGGGGATCAAGAGACCCAGTACTTC	CASSATGDQETQYF
TRBV18	15	.	TRBJ1-2	.	TGTGCCAGCTCACCAAGTAACACGGCTAACTATGGCTACACCTTC	CASSPSNTANYGYTF
TRBV5-1	14	.	TRBJ2-7	.	TGCGCCAGCAGCCCCCGGACAGCCCTCGGCGAGCAGTACTTC	CASSPRTALGEQYF
TRBV10-3	14	.	TRBJ2-5	.	TGTGCCATCAGTGTTTCCGGGCGTATTGAGACCCAGTACTTC	CAISVSGRIETQYF
TRBV5-1	14	TRBD1	TRBJ2-1	.	TGCGCCAGCAGCTTGGGACAGGGGAACAATGAGCAGTTCTTC	CASSLGQGNNEQFF
TRBV19	14	.	TRBJ2-1	.	TGTGCCAGTAGTCCTATGAGCTCCTACAATGAGCAGTTCTTC	CASSPMSSYNEQFF
TRBV5-1	13	.	TRBJ2-3	few	TGCGCCAGCACGGCAGGGGGGACAGATACGCAGTATTTT	CASTAGGTDTQYF
TRBV19	13	TRBD1	TRBJ1-4	.	TGTGCCAGTAAGGGACAGGGTGGGGAAAAACTGTTTTTT	CASKGQGGEKLFF
TRBV20-1	11	.	TRBJ2-1	.	TGCAGTGCTAGCGGGACAAATGAGCAGTTCTTC	CSASGTNEQFF
TRBV19	17	TRBD1	TRBJ1-5	.	TGTGCCAGTAGTCGATCCGGGACAGGGCCTAGCAATCAGCCCCAGCATTTT	CASSRSGTGPSNQPQHF
TRBV2	14	.	TRBJ2-1	.	TGTGCCAGCATTATTGACACCTTCTACAATGAGCAGTTCTTC	CASIIDTFYNEQFF
TRBV28	16	TRBD1	TRBJ2-7	.	TGTGCCAGCAGTCCGGGTTTCCGGGACAGGGTTGGCGAGCAGTACTTC	CASSPGFRDRVGEQYF
TRBV28	14	.	TRBJ1-6	.	TGTGCCAGCAGTTTATTGGGGGAAAATTCACCCCTCCACTTT	CASSLLGENSPLHF